Shown below are 15 T cell receptor beta chains from a single sample sequenced in a study of vaccination and CD4 T cells after COVID-19 (dated by TCRdb to between 2021 and 2023). This specimen's treatment or condition label, interpreted: roughly 11-day PBMC culture with coronavirus spike peptide pools or control peptides (ViraFEST assay). The antigens for these receptors are not known. The protocol used for the library was PCR. This sample was sequenced with an Illumina iSeq 100. At the Johns Hopkins FTIC core, DNA from the cultured CD4+ T cells underwent TCR sequencing with the Oncomine TCR Beta short-read assay. TCRdb reanalyzed the raw reads on its own, using fastp at Q25 for trimming and MiXCR for clone calling, and kept in-frame beta chains. One record per CDR3 amino acid sequence lists the most common genes and DNA. The sample has about 20,000 distinct CDR3 sequences on record, about half of them singletons. Clones ranked in the top ten supply about 3% of the sample.

The source was CD4+ T cells from blood, cultured in vitro, collected after SARS-CoV-2 vaccination. The receptor source for this set is a human donor who had recovered from COVID-19.

The rearrangement joins TRBV20-1 to TRBJ1-1; D is unclear. This CDR3 region has 12 residues. CDR1 is DFQATT and CDR2 is SNEGSKA in the germline V gene (reference sequence). V gave up 7 bases and J gave up 1 base, with 10 bases separating them. CDR3 in amino acids: CSGDGENTEAFF. CDR3 in DNA: TGCAGTGGAGATGGCGAGAACACTGAAGCTTTCTTT.

The gene calls are TRBV6-5 and TRBJ2-5; D remains unclear. Germline loops: CDR1 MNHEY, CDR2 SVGAGI. The V and J ends lost 2 bases and 5 bases respectively, with 6 bases between them. This CDR3 contains 12 residues. CDR3 amino acids: CASSYHGETQYF. CDR3 DNA: TGTGCCAGCAGTTACCACGGGGAGACCCAGTACTTC.

This clonotype qualifies as medium-sized. This rearrangement joins TRBV6-5 to TRBJ1-2; D unclear. Per the germline V gene, CDR1 is MNHEY and CDR2 is SVGAGI. V shed 2 bases and J shed 1 base, with 5 bases lying between them. The CDR3 consists of 13 residues. CDR3 sequence (DNA): TGTGCCAGCAGTTACGCCAGTAACTATGGCTACACCTTC. The encoded protein is CASSYASNYGYTF.

V is TRBV6-2 or TRBV6-3 and J is TRBJ1-5; TRBD1 might be the D (5 bases). Germline CDR1 reads MNHEY; CDR2 reads SVGEGT. The CDR3 spans 16 residues. V shed 5 bases and J shed 2 bases, with 16 bases lying between them. For the CDR3, the DNA is TGTGCCAGCAGTGTCGGGGCCCGGTTGGGCAATCAGCCCCAGCATTTT. Protein sequence: CASSVGARLGNQPQHF.

This chain joins TRBV5-3 and TRBJ1-6; 9 bases align to TRBD1. TRBV5-3 is flagged as an ORF with uncertain function. The CDR3 has 14 residues. Unmatched junction bases numbered 7, after V lost 8 bases and J lost 7 bases. Written as DNA, the CDR3 is TGTGCCAGCAGCCAAGACAGGGGGAATTCACCCCTCCACTTT. Protein: CASSQDRGNSPLHF.

This clonotype has a handful of counts. The chain recombines TRBV20-1 with TRBJ1-2; possible D gene TRBD1, 5 bases. Germline V gene sequence: CDR1 DFQATT, CDR2 SNEGSKA (reference sequence). The CDR3 runs 13 residues. The germline V and J ends were trimmed by 3 bases and 4 bases, with 12 bases remaining between them. CDR3 residues: CSARYEGTYGYTF. Written as DNA, the CDR3 is TGCAGTGCTAGGTATGAAGGGACCTATGGCTACACCTTC.

This chain connects TRBV5-5 to TRBJ1-5, with unresolved D. The CDR3 sequence is 15 residues long. Trimming removed 0 bases at V and 7 bases at J, with 14 bases between. From germline, CDR1 is SGHKS and CDR2 YYEKEE (reference sequence). The CDR3 reads CASSLEPGSGQPQHF. CDR3 in DNA: TGTGCCAGCAGCTTGGAACCGGGGAGCGGCCAGCCCCAGCATTTT.

This clonotype has just a few counts. J is TRBJ1-6 and V is TRBV6-1, with TRBD1 as a possible D gene (5 bases). CDR3 size: 14 residues. CDR1 is MNHNS and CDR2 is SASEGT in the germline V gene. Deletions cut 5 bases from V and 10 bases from J, with 15 bases between. The CDR3 region has the DNA TGTGCCAGCAGTCGACCGGGGGGGTTGTCACCCCTCCACTTT. Its protein is CASSRPGGLSPLHF.

This rearrangement joins TRBV7-8 to TRBJ2-5; 8 bases are a match to TRBD2. Germline trimming cut 6 bases from V and 1 base from J; bases unmatched to any gene: 10. Germline V CDR1 and CDR2: SGHVS, FQNEAQ. The CDR3 loop spans 16 amino acids. CDR3 bases: TGTGCCAGCAGAAAAGGGCGGGGGGTACGCCAAGAGACCCAGTACTTC. This encodes CASRKGRGVRQETQYF.

The chain is built from TRBV27 and TRBJ1-2; D unresolved. There are 13 residues in the CDR3. The V gene lost 2 bases and the J gene lost 8 bases, with 12 bases spanning the gap. Germline V CDR1 and CDR2: MNHEY, SMNVEV (reference sequence). The CDR3 bases are TGTGCCAGCAGTTTAACCGAGCTGGGGGGCTACACCTTC. Encoded protein: CASSLTELGGYTF.

This chain joins TRBV20-1 and TRBJ2-1; TRBD2 is a possible D gene (5 bases). CDR3 length: 13 residues. The germline CDR1 and CDR2 sequences are DFQATT and SNEGSKA (reference sequence). V lost 6 bases to trimming and J lost 5 bases, with 14 bases between them. The CDR3 nucleotides are TGCAGTGCCTCGCCACTAGTCAACAATGAGCAGTTCTTC. It encodes CSASPLVNNEQFF.

This chain connects TRBV20-1 to TRBJ2-3, with 11 bases that match TRBD2. The CDR3 totals 15 residues. V shed 0 bases and J 3 bases; nucleotides not matched to a gene: 2. Germline V gene lookup returns CDR1 DFQATT and CDR2 SNEGSKA (reference sequence). CDR3: CSARDRTSGTDTQYF. The CDR3 bases are TGCAGTGCTAGAGATCGGACTAGCGGGACAGATACGCAGTATTTT.

The genes are TRBV19 and TRBJ1-2; D ambiguous. The CDR3 contains 10 residues. Per germline, CDR1 LNHDA and CDR2 SQIVND (reference sequence). Trimming shortened V by 6 bases and J by 3 bases, and 2 bases separated the two germline ends. CDR3 amino acids: CASSDYGYTF. CDR3 sequence (DNA): TGTGCCAGTAGCGACTATGGCTACACCTTC.

The rearrangement links TRBV29-1 to TRBJ1-5; 7 nucleotides match TRBD1. This CDR3 has 12 residues. The J segment lost 9 bases and the V segment lost 2 bases, leaving 4 bases of the junction unmatched. Germline V gene lookup returns CDR1 SQVTM and CDR2 ANQGSEA. For the CDR3, the DNA is TGCAGCGTTGAATCAGGGGGGCGGCCCCAGCATTTT. Amino acid sequence: CSVESGGRPQHF.

The J gene is TRBJ2-6, the V gene TRBV2, with D possibly being TRBD2 (5 bases). This CDR3 spans 13 amino acids. V was pared by 5 bases and J by 12 bases, with 14 bases between. CDR1 SNHLY and CDR2 FYNNEI come from the germline V gene. The CDR3 sequence: CASSIRTESVLTF. CDR3 DNA sequence: TGTGCCAGCAGTATAAGGACTGAGTCCGTCCTGACTTTC.